The T cell receptor (beta chain) described here comes from a study of cytomegalovirus exposure and HLA in healthy donors. Study-wide background: Among about 400 genotyped donors, 65% to 90% fell in the Caucasian-associated ancestry cluster.

Study-level findings and limits: TCR beta sequences numbering 15,000 to 20,000 were associated with HLA alleles at 0.05 false discovery rate in a later analysis. Immune exposure information available was restricted to CMV serostatus. The presence/absence work took it that sequencing depth was about the same across donors.

There are a few counts of this clone. What it binds is not known. CDR1 is SGHNT and CDR2 is YYREEE in the germline V gene (reference sequence). Trimming stripped 4 bases from V and 8 bases from J, with 6 bases between. The CDR3 totals 10 residues. Both 60 Vbeta primers and 13 Jbeta primers went into the PCR. Some clones are missing from TCRdb's copy, which holds only in-frame ones; the method was immunoSEQ multiplex PCR. The sample lists 200,000 to 300,000 clones, around 80% occurring once. V usage is TRBV5-4 and J usage is TRBJ1-1, with D uncertain. The material sequenced was PBMCs. The sequence came from a boy under 18 in good health and CMV-seronegative. Written as DNA, the CDR3 is TGTGCCAGCAGCCCGTCCGAAGCTTTCTTT. Protein: CASSPSEAFF.